This section outlines one T cell receptor beta chain sequence together with its context. The antigen is undetermined. This CDR3 has 15 residues. V was trimmed by 0 bases and J by 3 bases, leaving 12 bases between them. Germline V CDR1 and CDR2: SGHRS, YFSETQ. The sample originates from a study of T cell responses to AZD1222 COVID-19 vaccine. Study observations and caveats: There were vaccine-associated CD4 TCRs across spike, dominant at 160-218 and 743-854. In the spike-specific TCR repertoire, nearly half reportedly target unmutated variant regions.

Sequencing used immunoSEQ multiplex PCR; TCRdb keeps in-frame clones, though not all of them. The data contain under 150,000 clones, approximately 88% of them singletons. This material consisted of peripheral blood, taken 28 days after the second AZD1222 dose. The receptor comes from an adult who received the AZD1222 COVID-19 vaccine. This sequence joins TRBV5-1 and TRBJ2-5, with a possible D match to TRBD2 (5 bases). The CDR3 reads CASSLAGLAEETQYF. DNA for the CDR3: TGCGCCAGCAGCTTGGCCGGACTCGCGGAAGAGACCCAGTACTTC.